This TCR beta chain originates from a study of shared clonotypes between healthy human individuals (dated by TCRdb to the early 2020s). With respect to the entire study: The cohort comprised a couple of women and a few men aged 18 to 49 years. Leukapheresis yielded between about 0.94 and 9 billion PBMCs per donor. Per donor, three plates each were used for CD4 naive and CD4 memory, two for CD8 naive, and one for CD8 memory. To increase sequencing depth and limit assay-specific biases, TCR repertoire library preparation and sequencing were carried out by different laboratories using diverse techniques. To estimate repertoire size and how much clonotypes are shared between individuals, the study performed deep sequencing of blood TCR repertoires from a few healthy adults.

Remarks on this clone: This receptor's antigen is unknown. There are no base qualities to consult, and no much larger clone falls within one base.

Summary of the overall study and its limitations: About 4.5% of naive CD4, roughly 3.5% of naive CD8, 2% to 2.5% of memory CD4, and 0.4% of memory CD8 clonotypes were shared across a few donors. Higher generation probabilities were observed for clonotypes shared by all four sorted-subset donors than for non-shared clonotypes. The small number of donors limited the genetic and exposure-history diversity represented. Estimated clonotype richness was generally larger for naive than for memory subsets. Only blood was sampled, and tissue TCR repertoires likely differ from those in blood. Pairwise subsampling indicated that sequencing depth was expected to affect the degree of clonotype sharing among donors. Even with the large sequencing depth, rarefaction of the sorted-subset datasets indicated that sequencing was incomplete.

TCR CDR3 regions were amplified from genomic DNA by multiplex PCR using the deep immunoSEQ assay. Genomic DNA extracted from each cell subset was distributed evenly over all wells of several immunoSEQ 96-well plates, and each plate served as one replicate. Each replicate PCR for sorted subsets received around 0.2 ug genomic DNA, equal to roughly 30,000 T cell genomes. Purified libraries were quantified with a Qubit 3.0 fluorometer, sized on a Bioanalyzer 2100, and re-quantified with the KAPA Library Quantification kit. Each immunoSEQ 96-well plate was sequenced on its own single-read 150-cycle Illumina NextSeq 550 flow cell. In the original analysis: Because the immunoSEQ output included only junctional sequences and no quality scores, the filtering could not be the same as the filtering used for full-length reads. To assign V/J genes and CDR3, sequences were annotated against IMGT germline references using PyIR, a Python wrapper for IgBLAST v1.9. Reads were removed for weak V/J assignments (E-value above 1e-6), missing CDR3, stop codons, out-of-frame junctions, or ambiguous translated residues. A V3J clonotype was defined by an identical inferred V gene, J gene, and CDR3 amino acid sequence. Percentage overlap between repertoires was computed as shared unique clonotypes divided by the size of the smaller repertoire. Richness of each repertoire was evaluated using RTK rarefaction, the Chao1 estimator, and Recon v2.1 estimates of unobserved clonotypes. Generation probabilities were computed with OLGA for all TCRbeta clonotypes obtained by the gDNA method from several donors. TCRdb carries this immuneACCESS record with in-frame sequences only. Its versions omit some clonotypes, under half of them owing to an unresolved V gene in the studies checked, with the rest unexplained. Clone size and the V and J calls come from that table; the DNA yielded D and trimming. Recorded for this sample are some 660,000 clones; roughly 72% of them occurred a single time. The leading ten clones occupy roughly 1.9% of the sample.

Donors were healthy HIV-negative adults with no recently reported acute infections or vaccinations. All donors were Caucasian adults living in Nashville, Tennessee, USA. CD4+ T cells were enriched by magnetic negative selection, after which naive cells were positively selected on CD45RA and the negative fraction was taken as the memory subset. Blood was obtained by leukapheresis, after which PBMCs were separated by Ficoll-Histopaque density gradient centrifugation and cryopreserved in liquid nitrogen vapor phase. Purity and quantity of every magnetically sorted T cell population were checked by analytical flow cytometry. Each sorted fraction had its genomic DNA isolated and then quantified by UV absorbance on a Nanodrop 2000c. V and J are truncated by 7 bases and 9 bases respectively, leaving an intervening sequence of 10 bases. The CDR3 contains 9 residues, cysteine and phenylalanine counted. The entry retains the CDR3 DNA only, 27 bases that are in frame from base 1. As encoded in the germline V gene (reference sequence), CDR1 is DFQATT while CDR2 is SNEGSKA.

Sample: memory CD4+ T cells sorted from blood. The cell subset or site label for this specimen denotes: CD45RA-negative fraction. This TCR came from a woman aged 25 to 39 in good health. The sequence links TRBV20-1 to TRBJ2-7; there is no confident call for the D gene. Here is the DNA: TGCAGTGTTCGTCCGGGGCAGTACTTC. This yields the protein CSVRPGQYF.